This TCR beta chain emerged from a study of blood T cell repertoires in COVID-19. Across the study: PBMCs, B-cell-depleted T cells, or T cells provided the cDNA or gDNA that made up the material.

Measured with immunoSEQ multiplex PCR; TCRdb has only the in-frame clones, and not every one. The sample records about 240,000 clones, around 86% being singletons. The junction had 4 bases not matched to a gene; V was cut back by 6 bases and J by 5 bases. The CDR3 totals 14 residues. CDR1 is LNHDA and CDR2 is SQIVND in the germline V gene (reference sequence). Cohorts were determined from participant-reported clinical history. The origin of this receptor is a woman aged 40 to 50 with acute COVID-19. Sequenced: PBMCs or T cells enriched from blood (not recorded which). The chain combines TRBV19 with TRBJ2-1; 10 positions match TRBD2. The CDR3, as DNA: TGTGCCAGTAGCCGACTAGCGGGCCACAATGAGCAGTTCTTC. It specifies CASSRLAGHNEQFF.